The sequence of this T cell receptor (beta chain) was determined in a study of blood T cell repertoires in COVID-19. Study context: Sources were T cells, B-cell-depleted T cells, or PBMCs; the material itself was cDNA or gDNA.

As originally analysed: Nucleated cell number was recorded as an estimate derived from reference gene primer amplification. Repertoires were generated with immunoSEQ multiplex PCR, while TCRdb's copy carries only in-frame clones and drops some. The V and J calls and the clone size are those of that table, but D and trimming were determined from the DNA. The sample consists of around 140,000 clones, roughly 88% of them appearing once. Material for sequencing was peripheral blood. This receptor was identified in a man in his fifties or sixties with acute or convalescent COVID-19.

The DNA of the CDR3 is TGTGCCAGTAGTATATCACCACCGGGGACTAATGAAAAACTGTTTTTT. This encodes CASSISPPGTNEKLFF. This chain connects TRBV19 to TRBJ1-4, with D uncertain. Trimming pared 2 bases from V and 2 bases from J, leaving 12 bases between. This CDR3 spans 16 amino acids. CDR1 LNHDA and CDR2 SQIVND come from the germline V gene (reference sequence).